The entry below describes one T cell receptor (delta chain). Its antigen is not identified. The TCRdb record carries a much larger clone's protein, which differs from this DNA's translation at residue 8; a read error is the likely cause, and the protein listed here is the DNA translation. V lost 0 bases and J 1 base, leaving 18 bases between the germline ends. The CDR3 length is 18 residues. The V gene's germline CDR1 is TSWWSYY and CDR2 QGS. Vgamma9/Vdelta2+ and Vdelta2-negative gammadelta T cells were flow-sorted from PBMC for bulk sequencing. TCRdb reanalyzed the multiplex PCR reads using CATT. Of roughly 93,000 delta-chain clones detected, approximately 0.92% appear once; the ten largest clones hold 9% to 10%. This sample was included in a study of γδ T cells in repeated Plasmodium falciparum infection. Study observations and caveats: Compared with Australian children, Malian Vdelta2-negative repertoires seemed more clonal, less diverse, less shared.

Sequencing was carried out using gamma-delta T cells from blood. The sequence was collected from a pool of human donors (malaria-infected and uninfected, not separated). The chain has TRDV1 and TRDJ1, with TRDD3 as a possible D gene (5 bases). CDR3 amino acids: CALGELAVPRGPTDKLIF. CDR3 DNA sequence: TGTGCTCTTGGGGAACTAGCTGTCCCCCGGGGACCCACCGATAAACTCATCTTT.